What follows are 14 T cell receptor beta chains derived from one specimen sequenced in a study of read filtering for tumor transcriptome and immune sequencing. Molecular barcoded adaptors covering alpha/delta and beta/gamma chains were used on roughly 400 ng RNA. TCRdb re-derived calls from the reads in MiXCR, one entry per CDR3 protein. The sample comprises around 140,000 distinct CDR3 sequences, about 13% of which are singletons, and just under 8.5% rests with the top ten. The sequencing input was a population of CD138-negative cells sorted from bone marrow. These receptors were taken from a donor aged 40 or older with multiple myeloma.

This clonotype was seen only a few times. A much larger clone differs from this one at a single base, so this may be a read error. The J gene is TRBJ2-1, the V gene TRBV6-5; the match to TRBD2 covers 8 bases. CDR3 size: 15 residues. CDR1 and CDR2 (germline): MNHEY, SVGAGI. The CDR3 DNA sequence: TGTGCCAGCAGCCAACAGGGACTAGGCCGAAATGGGCAGTTCTTC. This translates into CASSQQGLGRNGQFF.

This clonotype was observed a handful of times. Possible read error: a much larger clone is one base away. The chain joins TRBV4-1 to TRBJ2-1, with 12 bases fitting TRBD2. Per the germline V gene, CDR1 is MGHRA and CDR2 is YSYEKL. This CDR3 has 18 residues. This CDR3 is CASSGLAGGPVTYNEQLF. The CDR3 DNA sequence: TGCGCCAGCAGCGGGCTAGCGGGAGGGCCGGTAACCTACAATGAGCAGCTCTTC.

This clonotype was found many times. The gene calls are TRBV6-1 and TRBJ2-3; 8 bases agree with TRBD2. Trimming at V came to 11 bases and at J to 2 bases, leaving 12 bases not matched to a gene. This CDR3 region has 15 residues. From germline, CDR1 is MNHNS and CDR2 SASEGT. CDR3 nucleotides: TGTGCCGGGCGGGAAACTAGCGGAGCCACAGATACGCAGTATTTT. Protein sequence: CAGRETSGATDTQYF.

This clonotype was seen ten or more times. The J gene is TRBJ2-5, the V gene TRBV13; D remains unclear. With 6 bases removed from V and 5 bases from J, the gap between germline ends came to 7 bases. Germline values: CDR1 PRHDT, CDR2 FYEKMQ (reference sequence). The CDR3 consists of 11 residues. CDR3 in DNA: TGTGCCAGCAGGGATCGGGAGACCCAGTACTTC. Protein: CASRDRETQYF.

At least ten counts were recorded for this clonotype. The chain carries TRBV5-1 and TRBJ1-6, with D unresolved. Germline CDR1 and CDR2: SGHRS and YFSETQ. V lost 4 bases to trimming and J lost 9 bases, with 20 bases between them. This CDR3 is built from 16 residues. The CDR3 bases are TGCGCCAGCAGCAACGGACCCCCGGGCGGCGGTTCACCCCTCCACTTT. Protein: CASSNGPPGGGSPLHF.

This clonotype was counted many times. This sequence joins TRBV20-1 and TRBJ2-7; TRBD2 aligns across 7 bases. Germline V lookup: CDR1 DFQATT, CDR2 SNEGSKA (reference sequence). V lost 0 bases and J lost 6; bases outside the gene matches: 17. CDR3 length equals 17 residues. CDR3 in amino acids: CSARDVEGGTDLSEQYF. The CDR3 DNA follows: TGCAGTGCTAGAGATGTTGAGGGAGGGACCGACCTGAGCGAGCAGTACTTC.

This clonotype occurred many times. The J gene is TRBJ1-6, the V gene TRBV20-1, with D unclear. V lost 3 bases to trimming and J lost 7 bases, with 16 bases between them. This CDR3 region has 15 residues. The germline V gene has CDR1 DFQATT and CDR2 SNEGSKA (reference sequence). As DNA, the CDR3 is TGCAGTGCTAGGCGGGCGCGGTCGAAGAATTCACCCCTCCACTTT. It codes for CSARRARSKNSPLHF.

On this clonotype: A read error may explain this, as a much larger clone is one base away. The rearrangement joins TRBV12-3 or TRBV12-4 to TRBJ2-2; TRBD1 or TRBD2 may be the D gene (6 bases each). The CDR3 sequence is 14 residues long. The CDR3 nucleotides read TGTGCCAGCAAAGGGGGGCCGGAGACCGGGAAGCTGTTTTTT. Translation gives CASKGGPETGKLFF.

Worth noting for this clonotype: Since a much larger clone is just one base distant, this may be a read error. The rearrangement links TRBV6-2 or TRBV6-3 to TRBJ2-3; 9 bases line up with TRBD2. Germline V gene sequence: CDR1 MNHEY, CDR2 SVGEGT. Trimming removed 6 bases from V and 7 bases from J; junction bases left unmatched: 5. The CDR3 covers 13 residues. The DNA of the CDR3 is TGTGCCAGCAGCGGACTAGCGACAAATACGCAGTATTTT. This gives the protein CASSGLATNTQYF.

This clonotype has more than one count but fewer than ten. This chain links TRBV19 with TRBJ2-5; 10 nucleotides match TRBD1. The CDR3 is 15 residues long. The V and J ends lost 4 bases and 5 bases, in that order; junction bases with no gene match: 7. The germline CDR1 and CDR2 sequences are LNHDA and SQIVND (reference sequence). CDR3: CASSTRQGAWETQYF. CDR3 in DNA: TGTGCCAGTAGTACTCGACAGGGGGCTTGGGAGACCCAGTACTTC.

On this clonotype: Possible read error: a much larger clone is one base away. No conserved phenylalanine or tryptophan is present at the end of the CDR3, so a read error is the likely explanation. The chain employs TRBV7-3 and TRBJ2-5; perhaps TRBD2 as D (6 bases). Trimming shortened V by 5 bases and J by 5 bases, and 12 bases separated the two germline ends. This CDR3 comprises 13 residues. From germline, CDR1 is SGHTA and CDR2 FQGTGA. CDR3 nucleotide sequence: TGTGCCAGCAGCCCGGGGACTTTTGAGACCCAGTACCTC. Protein sequence: CASSPGTFETQYL.

This clonotype was found many times. A junction boundary mismatches the germline segment, possibly from a read error. The rearrangement links TRBV5-1 to TRBJ2-3; no reliable D call. The CDR3 contains 12 residues. The germline CDR1 and CDR2 sequences are SGHRS and YFSETQ. For the CDR3, the DNA is TGTGCCAGCAGCTCGAGCACAGATACGCAGTATTTT. It is translated as CASSSSTDTQYF.

Comments on this clonotype: This could be a read error, since a much larger clone is one nucleotide away. The rearrangement links TRBV25-1 to TRBJ2-3, with 10 bases lining up with TRBD2. Germline V gene sequence: CDR1 MGHDK, CDR2 SYGVNS. The length of the CDR3 is 17 residues. CDR3 sequence reads: CAGSDAPLAGIGDTQYF. The CDR3 nucleotides are TGTGCCGGCAGTGACGCCCCACTAGCGGGAATAGGAGATACGCAGTATTTT.

This clonotype was detected ten times or more. This chain links TRBV12-3 or TRBV12-4 with TRBJ2-2; D ambiguous. CDR3 length: 13 residues. V was trimmed by 1 base and J by 5 bases, leaving 5 bases between them. The CDR3 nucleotides are TGTGCCAGCAGTTTAGACGGGACCGGGGAGCTGTTTTTT. This gives the protein CASSLDGTGELFF.